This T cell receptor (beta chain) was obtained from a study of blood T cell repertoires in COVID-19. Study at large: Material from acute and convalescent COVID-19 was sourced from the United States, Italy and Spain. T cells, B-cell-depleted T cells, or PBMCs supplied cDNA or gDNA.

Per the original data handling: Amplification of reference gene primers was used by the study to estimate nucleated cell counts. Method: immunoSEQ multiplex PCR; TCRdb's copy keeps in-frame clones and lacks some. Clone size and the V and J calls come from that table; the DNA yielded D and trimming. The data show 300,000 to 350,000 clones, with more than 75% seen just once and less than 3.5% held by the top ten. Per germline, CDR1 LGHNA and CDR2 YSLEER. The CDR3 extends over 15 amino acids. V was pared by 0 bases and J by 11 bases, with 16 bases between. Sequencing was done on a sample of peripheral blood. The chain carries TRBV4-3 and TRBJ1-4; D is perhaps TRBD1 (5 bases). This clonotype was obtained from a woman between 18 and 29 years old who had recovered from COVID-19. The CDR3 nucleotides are TGCGCCAGCAGCCAAGATCTGGGGGAGGCCGCTAAACTGTTTTTT. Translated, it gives CASSQDLGEAAKLFF.